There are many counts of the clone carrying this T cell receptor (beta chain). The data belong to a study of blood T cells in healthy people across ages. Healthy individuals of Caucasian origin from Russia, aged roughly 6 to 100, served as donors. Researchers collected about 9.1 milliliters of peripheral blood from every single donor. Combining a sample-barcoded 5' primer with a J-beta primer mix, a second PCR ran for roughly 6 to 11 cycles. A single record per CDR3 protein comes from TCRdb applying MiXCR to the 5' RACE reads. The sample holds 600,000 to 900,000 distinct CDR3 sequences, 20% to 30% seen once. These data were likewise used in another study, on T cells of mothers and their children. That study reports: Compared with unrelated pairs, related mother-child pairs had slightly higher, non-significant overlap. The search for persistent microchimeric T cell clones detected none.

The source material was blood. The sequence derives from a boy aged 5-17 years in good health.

The CDR3 spells CASRVTGSGYTF. CDR3 nucleotides: TGTGCCAGCAGGGTGACAGGGAGTGGCTACACCTTC. V and J are TRBV6-5 and TRBJ1-2, with TRBD1 matching 7 bases. Germline lookup yields CDR1 MNHEY and CDR2 SVGAGI. After removal of 6 bases from V and 7 bases from J, the junction contained 5 bases not matched to a gene. The CDR3 runs 12 residues.